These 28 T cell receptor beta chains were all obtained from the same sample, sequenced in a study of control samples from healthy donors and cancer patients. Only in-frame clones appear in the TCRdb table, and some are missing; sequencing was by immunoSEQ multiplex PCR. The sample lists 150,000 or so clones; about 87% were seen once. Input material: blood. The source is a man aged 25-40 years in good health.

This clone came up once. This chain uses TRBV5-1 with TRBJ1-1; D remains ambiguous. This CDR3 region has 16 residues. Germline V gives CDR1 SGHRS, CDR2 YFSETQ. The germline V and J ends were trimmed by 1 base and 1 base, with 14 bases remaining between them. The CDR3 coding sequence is TGCGCCAGCAGCTTGATTGGTCTAACTAAGAACACTGAAGCTTTCTTT. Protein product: CASSLIGLTKNTEAFF.

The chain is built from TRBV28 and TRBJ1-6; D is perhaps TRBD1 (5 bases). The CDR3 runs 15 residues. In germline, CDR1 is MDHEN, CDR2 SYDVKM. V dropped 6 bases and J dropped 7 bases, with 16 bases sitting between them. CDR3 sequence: CASRGWGVRNSPLHF. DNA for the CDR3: TGTGCCAGCAGGGGCTGGGGCGTCCGAAATTCACCCCTCCACTTT.

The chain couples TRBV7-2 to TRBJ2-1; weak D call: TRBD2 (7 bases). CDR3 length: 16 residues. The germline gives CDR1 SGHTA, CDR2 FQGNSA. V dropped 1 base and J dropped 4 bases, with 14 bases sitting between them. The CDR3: CASSLGGGGLYNEQFF. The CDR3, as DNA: TGTGCCAGCAGCTTAGGTGGCGGGGGCCTTTACAATGAGCAGTTCTTC.

CDR3 DNA: TGTGCCAGTAGTAATATGGACCGCGCTAATCAGCCCCAGCATTTT. Protein sequence: CASSNMDRANQPQHF. The chain has TRBV19 and TRBJ1-5; D is uncertain. The germline V gene has CDR1 LNHDA and CDR2 SQIVND (reference sequence). V was pared by 4 bases and J by 4 bases, with 14 bases between. The CDR3 is made up of 15 amino acids.

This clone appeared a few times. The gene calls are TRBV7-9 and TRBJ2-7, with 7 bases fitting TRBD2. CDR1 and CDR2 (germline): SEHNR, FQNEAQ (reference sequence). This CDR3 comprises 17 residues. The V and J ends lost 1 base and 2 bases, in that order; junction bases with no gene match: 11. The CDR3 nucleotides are TGTGCCAGCAGCTTAGTGACTAGCTCCAGCAGTCCCTACGAGCAGTACTTC. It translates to CASSLVTSSSSPYEQYF.

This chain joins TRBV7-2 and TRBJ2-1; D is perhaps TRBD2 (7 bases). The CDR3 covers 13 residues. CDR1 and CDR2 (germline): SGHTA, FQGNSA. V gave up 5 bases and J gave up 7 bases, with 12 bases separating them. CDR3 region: CASSRRGRNEQFF. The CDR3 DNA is TGTGCCAGCAGCCGGCGGGGGCGTAATGAGCAGTTCTTC.

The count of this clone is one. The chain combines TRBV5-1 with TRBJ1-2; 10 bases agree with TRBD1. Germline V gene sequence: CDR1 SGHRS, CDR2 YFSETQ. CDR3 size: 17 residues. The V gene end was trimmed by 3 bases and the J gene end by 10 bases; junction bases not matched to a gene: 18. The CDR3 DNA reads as TGCGCCAGCAGCTGGGGGGGACAGGGGCCCAACTCTGCTGACTACACCTTC. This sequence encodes CASSWGGQGPNSADYTF.

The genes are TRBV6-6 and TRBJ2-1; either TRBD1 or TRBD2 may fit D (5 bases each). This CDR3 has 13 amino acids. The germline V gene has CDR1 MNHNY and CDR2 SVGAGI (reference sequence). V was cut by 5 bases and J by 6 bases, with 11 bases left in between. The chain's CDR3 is CASSRGPGNEQFF. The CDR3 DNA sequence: TGTGCCAGCAGTCGGGGACCGGGCAATGAGCAGTTCTTC.

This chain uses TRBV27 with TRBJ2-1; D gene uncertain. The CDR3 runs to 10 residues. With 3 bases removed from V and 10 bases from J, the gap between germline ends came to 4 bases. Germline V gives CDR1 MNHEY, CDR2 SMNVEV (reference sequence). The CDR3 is CASSFWEQFF. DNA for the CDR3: TGTGCCAGCAGTTTCTGGGAGCAGTTCTTC.

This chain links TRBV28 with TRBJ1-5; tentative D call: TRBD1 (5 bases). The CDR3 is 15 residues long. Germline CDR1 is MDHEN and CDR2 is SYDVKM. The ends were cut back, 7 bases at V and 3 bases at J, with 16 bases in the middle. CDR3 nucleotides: TGTGCCAGCACCGCGACTGGGGGAGTCAATCAGCCCCAGCATTTT. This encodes CASTATGGVNQPQHF.

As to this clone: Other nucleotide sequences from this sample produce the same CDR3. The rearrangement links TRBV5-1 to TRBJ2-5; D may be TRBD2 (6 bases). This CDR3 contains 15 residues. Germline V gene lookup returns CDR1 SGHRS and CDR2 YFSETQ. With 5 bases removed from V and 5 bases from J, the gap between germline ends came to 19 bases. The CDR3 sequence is CASSLRDPRGETQYF. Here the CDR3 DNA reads TGCGCCAGCAGTCTCAGGGACCCGCGGGGTGAGACCCAGTACTTC.

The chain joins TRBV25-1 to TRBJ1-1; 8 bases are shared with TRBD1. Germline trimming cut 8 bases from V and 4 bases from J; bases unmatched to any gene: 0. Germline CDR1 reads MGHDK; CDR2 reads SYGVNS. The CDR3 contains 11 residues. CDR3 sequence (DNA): TGTGCCAGCGACAGGGGCACTGAAGCTTTCTTT. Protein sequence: CASDRGTEAFF.

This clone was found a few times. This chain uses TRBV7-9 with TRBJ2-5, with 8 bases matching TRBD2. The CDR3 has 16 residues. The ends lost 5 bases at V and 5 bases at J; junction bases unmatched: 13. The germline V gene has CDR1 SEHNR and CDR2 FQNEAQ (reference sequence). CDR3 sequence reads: CASSQSNSGMRETQYF. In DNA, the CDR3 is TGTGCCAGCAGCCAGAGTAATAGCGGGATGAGGGAGACCCAGTACTTC.

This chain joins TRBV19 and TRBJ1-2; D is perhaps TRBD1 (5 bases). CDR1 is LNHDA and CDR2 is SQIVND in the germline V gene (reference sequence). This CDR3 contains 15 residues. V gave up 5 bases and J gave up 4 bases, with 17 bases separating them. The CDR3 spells CASSPRDEGIYGYTF. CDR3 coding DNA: TGTGCCAGTAGTCCGCGGGACGAAGGAATCTATGGCTACACCTTC.

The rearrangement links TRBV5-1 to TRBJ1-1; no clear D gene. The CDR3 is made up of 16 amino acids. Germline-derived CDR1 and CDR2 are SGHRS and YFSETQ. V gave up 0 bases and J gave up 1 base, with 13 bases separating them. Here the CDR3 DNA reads TGCGCCAGCAGCTTGGGGGAAACCCGAGGGAACACTGAAGCTTTCTTT. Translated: CASSLGETRGNTEAFF.

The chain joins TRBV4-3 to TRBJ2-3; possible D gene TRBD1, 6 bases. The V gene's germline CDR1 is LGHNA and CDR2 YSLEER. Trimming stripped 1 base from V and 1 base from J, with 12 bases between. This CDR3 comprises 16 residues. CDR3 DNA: TGCGCCAGCAGCCAAGCAGGGGCGCTTGGCACAGATACGCAGTATTTT. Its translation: CASSQAGALGTDTQYF.

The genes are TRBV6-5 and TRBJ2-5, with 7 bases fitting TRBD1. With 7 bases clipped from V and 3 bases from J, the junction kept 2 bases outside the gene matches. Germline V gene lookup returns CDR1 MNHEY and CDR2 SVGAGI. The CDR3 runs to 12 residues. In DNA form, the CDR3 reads TGTGCCAGCAAGGACAGGAAAGAGACCCAGTACTTC. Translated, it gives CASKDRKETQYF.

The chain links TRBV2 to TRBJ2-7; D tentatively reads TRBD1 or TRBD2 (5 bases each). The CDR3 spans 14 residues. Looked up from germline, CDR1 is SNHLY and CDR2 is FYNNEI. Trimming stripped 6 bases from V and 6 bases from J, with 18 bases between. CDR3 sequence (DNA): TGTGCCAGCAGCCTTGGGGGTCCGGGTGGCGAGCAGTACTTC. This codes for CASSLGGPGGEQYF. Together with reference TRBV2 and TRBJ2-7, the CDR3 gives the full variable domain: EPEVTQTPSHQVTQMGQEVILRCVPISNHLYFYWYRQILGQKVEFLVSFYNNEISEKSEIFDDQFSVERPDGSNFTLKIRSTKLEDSAMYFCASSLGGPGGEQYFGPGTRLTVT.

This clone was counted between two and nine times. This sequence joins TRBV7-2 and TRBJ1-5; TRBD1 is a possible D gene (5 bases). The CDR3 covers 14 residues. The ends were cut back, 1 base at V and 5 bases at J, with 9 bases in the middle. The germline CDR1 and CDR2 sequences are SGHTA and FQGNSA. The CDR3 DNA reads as TGTGCCAGCAGCTTAGTCCAGGGCCATCAGCCCCAGCATTTT. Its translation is CASSLVQGHQPQHF.

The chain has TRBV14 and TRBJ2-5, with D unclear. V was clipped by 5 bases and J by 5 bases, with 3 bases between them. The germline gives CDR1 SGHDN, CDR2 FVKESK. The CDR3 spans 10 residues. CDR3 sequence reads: CASSGETQYF. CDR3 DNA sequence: TGTGCCAGCAGCGGGGAGACCCAGTACTTC.

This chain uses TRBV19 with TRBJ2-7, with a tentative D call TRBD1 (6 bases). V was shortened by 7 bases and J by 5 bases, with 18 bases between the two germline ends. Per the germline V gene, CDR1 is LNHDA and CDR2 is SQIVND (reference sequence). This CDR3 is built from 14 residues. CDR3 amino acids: CASKVDRNYDEQYF. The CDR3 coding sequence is TGTGCCAGTAAAGTGGACAGAAATTACGACGAGCAGTACTTC.

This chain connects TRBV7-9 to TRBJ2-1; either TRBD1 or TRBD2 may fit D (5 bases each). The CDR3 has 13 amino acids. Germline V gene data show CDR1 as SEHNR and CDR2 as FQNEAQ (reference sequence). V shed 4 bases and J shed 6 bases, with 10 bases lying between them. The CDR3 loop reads CASSSWGSNEQFF. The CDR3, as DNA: TGTGCCAGCAGCTCCTGGGGGAGCAATGAGCAGTTCTTC.

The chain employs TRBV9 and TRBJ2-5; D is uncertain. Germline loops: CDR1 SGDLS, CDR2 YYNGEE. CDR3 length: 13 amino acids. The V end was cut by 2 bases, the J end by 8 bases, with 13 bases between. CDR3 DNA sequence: TGTGCCAGCAGCGTGGGTGCCAGATCAACCCAGTACTTC. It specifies CASSVGARSTQYF.

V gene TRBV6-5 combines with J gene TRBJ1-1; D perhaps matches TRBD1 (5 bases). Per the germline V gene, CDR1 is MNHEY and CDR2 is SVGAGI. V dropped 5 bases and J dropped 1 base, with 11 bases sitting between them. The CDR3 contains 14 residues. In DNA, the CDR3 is TGTGCCAGCAGTCTTCAGGGTGCGAACACTGAAGCTTTCTTT. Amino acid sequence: CASSLQGANTEAFF.

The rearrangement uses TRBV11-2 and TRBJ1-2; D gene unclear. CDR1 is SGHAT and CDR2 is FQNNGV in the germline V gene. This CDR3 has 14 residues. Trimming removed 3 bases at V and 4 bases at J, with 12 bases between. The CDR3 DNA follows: TGTGCCAGCAGCTTGCGTGGCTGGGGCTATGGCTACACCTTC. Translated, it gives CASSLRGWGYGYTF.

The CDR3 is CATMTSGRAYEQYF. DNA for the CDR3: TGTGCCACAATGACTAGCGGGAGGGCTTACGAGCAGTACTTC. The chain has TRBV28 and TRBJ2-7; 14 bases are shared with TRBD2. Germline-derived CDR1 and CDR2 are MDHEN and SYDVKM. V shed 10 bases and J 4 bases; nucleotides not matched to a gene: 6. This CDR3 region has 14 residues.

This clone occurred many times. CDR3 in DNA: TGTGCCAGCAGTGACCCCGGTGGTACCCGATATGGCTACACCTTC. Amino acid sequence: CASSDPGGTRYGYTF. The V call is TRBV6-1, the J call TRBJ1-2, with no clear D. Germline assignment: CDR1 MNHNS and CDR2 SASEGT. This CDR3 comprises 15 residues. Between the trimmed V and J ends, which lost 3 bases and 5 bases, there was a span of 16 bases.

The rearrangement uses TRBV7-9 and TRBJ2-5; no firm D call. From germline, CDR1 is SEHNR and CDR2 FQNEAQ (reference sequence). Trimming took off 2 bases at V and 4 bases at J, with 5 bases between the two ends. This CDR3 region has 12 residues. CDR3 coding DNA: TGTGCCAGCAGCTTATACTCAGAGACCCAGTACTTC. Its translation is CASSLYSETQYF.